This TCR beta chain was recorded in a study of beta chain features in type 1 diabetes. This clone was recorded a few times. The antigen is undetermined. Every bit of the isolated RNA underwent reverse transcription, so sequencing read expressed TCRB transcripts. The protocol was immunoSEQ multiplex PCR, while the TCRdb copy is restricted to in-frame clones and leaves out a portion. Of roughly 330,000 clones in the sample, approximately 13% were seen once. Isolation of CD4+ naive, central memory, regulatory and stem cell-like memory cells was achieved by sorting via CD45RO/CCR7/CD25/CD127/CD95/CD27. All of the sorted populations showed purity greater than 95%. Notes on the study in general: A moderate, significant TCRB CDR3 shortening appeared in type 1 diabetes across four CD4+ subsets. Insertion counts at VDJ junctions were lower in type 1 diabetes patients, who also showed more deletions there.

This CDR3 is 15 amino acids long. Germline V CDR1 and CDR2: GTSNPN, SVGIG (reference sequence). The V gene end was trimmed by 3 bases and the J gene end by 9 bases; junction bases not matched to a gene: 16. Source material: naive CD4+ T cells from blood. The rearrangement joins TRBV30 to TRBJ1-1, with TRBD1 matching over 7 bases. This TCR was recovered from a woman under 30 with type 1 diabetes. CDR3 loop: CAWSDLGGTATKAFF. The DNA for the CDR3 is TGTGCCTGGAGCGACCTAGGGGGGACAGCGACTAAAGCTTTCTTT.